The 28 T cell receptor beta chains below were found in one sample sequenced in a study of control samples from healthy donors and cancer patients. Using immunoSEQ multiplex PCR, the repertoire was profiled, and TCRdb retains in-frame clones only, with some absent. The data hold around 110,000 clones, with 85% to 90% observed a single time. Sequenced: PBMCs. These receptors were obtained from a woman aged 45-60 years with colorectal cancer.

The chain recombines TRBV19 with TRBJ1-2; no definite D call. Germline CDR1 reads LNHDA; CDR2 reads SQIVND (reference sequence). V lost 2 bases and J 7 bases, leaving 8 bases between the germline ends. This CDR3 region has 12 residues. The CDR3 sequence: CASSISSSGYTF. The CDR3 DNA reads as TGTGCCAGTAGTATATCTTCGAGTGGCTACACCTTC.

This clone was detected only a few times. The chain employs TRBV28 and TRBJ1-2, with D uncertain. Germline loops: CDR1 MDHEN, CDR2 SYDVKM. The CDR3 is made up of 12 amino acids. Trimming took 3 bases from V and 4 from J, leaving 6 bases between them. The CDR3: CASSLGSYGYTF. In nucleotides, the CDR3 is TGTGCCAGCAGTTTGGGGAGCTATGGCTACACCTTC.

This rearrangement joins TRBV10-3 to TRBJ2-5, with 7 bases identical to TRBD2. This CDR3 region has 15 residues. V shed 6 bases and J 1 base; nucleotides not matched to a gene: 8. Germline CDR1 ENHRY, CDR2 SYGVKD. The CDR3 nucleotides are TGTGCCATCAGGGAGAAAACTAGCGTCCAAGAGACCCAGTACTTC. Its translation: CAIREKTSVQETQYF.

The genes are TRBV6-5 and TRBJ2-3; D possibly uses TRBD1 or TRBD2 (5 bases each). The CDR3 is 16 amino acids. CDR1 and CDR2 from the germline V gene are MNHEY and SVGAGI. The V end was cut by 0 bases, the J end by 4 bases, with 14 bases between. CDR3 residues: CASSYSGLAFADTQYF. CDR3 nucleotide sequence: TGTGCCAGCAGTTACTCGGGGCTAGCTTTCGCAGATACGCAGTATTTT.

The rearrangement joins TRBV12-3 or TRBV12-4 to TRBJ1-1; perhaps TRBD1 as D (5 bases). The CDR3 consists of 13 residues. V lost 6 bases and J 11 bases, leaving 19 bases between the germline ends. The CDR3 nucleotides read TGTGCCAGCAGCACAATTGGGACGGAGTCGGCTTTCTTT. It yields the protein CASSTIGTESAFF.

V and J are TRBV7-2 and TRBJ2-2; 7 bases map to TRBD1. The CDR3 covers 16 residues. The V and J ends lost 2 bases and 0 bases, in that order; junction bases with no gene match: 3. In germline, CDR1 is SGHTA, CDR2 FQGNSA. CDR3 sequence reads: CASSLHDRANTGELFF. The CDR3 nucleotides are TGTGCCAGCAGCTTACATGACAGGGCGAACACCGGGGAGCTGTTTTTT.

The chain employs TRBV5-1 and TRBJ2-3; 9 nucleotides agree with TRBD2. CDR3 length: 16 amino acids. In germline, CDR1 is SGHRS, CDR2 YFSETQ. J gave up 0 bases and V 2 bases, and 4 bases lay outside the gene matches. The DNA of the CDR3 is TGCGCCAGCAGCTTCGGCGGGGGGGTTAGCACAGATACGCAGTATTTT. It yields the protein CASSFGGGVSTDTQYF.

V usage is TRBV7-8 and J usage is TRBJ1-5; D not resolved. Germline CDR1 reads SGHVS; CDR2 reads FQNEAQ. Between the trimmed V and J ends, which lost 5 bases and 4 bases, there was a span of 15 bases. The CDR3 runs to 15 residues. CDR3: CASSAVEGPNQPQHF. CDR3 in DNA: TGTGCCAGCAGCGCCGTGGAGGGCCCAAATCAGCCCCAGCATTTT.

The chain is built from TRBV6-5 and TRBJ2-5; a weak D match, TRBD2 (6 bases). V lost 7 bases and J 5 bases, leaving 14 bases between the germline ends. Per the germline V gene, CDR1 is MNHEY and CDR2 is SVGAGI. There are 13 residues in the CDR3. Here the CDR3 DNA reads TGTGCCAGCATCATAGGAGGGTACGAGACCCAGTACTTC. Translated, it gives CASIIGGYETQYF.

The chain joins TRBV28 to TRBJ2-3; 14 bases line up with TRBD2. This CDR3 has 14 residues. V was clipped by 7 bases and J by 4 bases; unmatched bases: 1. Germline lookup yields CDR1 MDHEN and CDR2 SYDVKM. CDR3 coding DNA: TGTGCCAGCAAGACTAGCGGGGGGGCAGATACGCAGTATTTT. It translates to CASKTSGGADTQYF.

The chain is built from TRBV3-1 (or the pseudogene TRBV3-2) and TRBJ2-1; either TRBD1 or TRBD2 may supply D (5 bases each). V was shortened by 4 bases and J by 4 bases, with 11 bases between the two germline ends. Germline CDR1 and CDR2: LGHDT and YNNKEL (reference sequence). CDR3 length: 14 residues. CDR3 nucleotide sequence: TGTGCCAGCAGCCCCTGGGGGTTTTACAATGAGCAGTTCTTC. It encodes CASSPWGFYNEQFF.

The chain links TRBV6-5 to TRBJ1-1, with a possible D match to TRBD1 (5 bases). The CDR3 length is 15 residues. CDR1 MNHEY and CDR2 SVGAGI come from the germline V gene. Trimming removed 2 bases at V and 1 base at J, with 11 bases between. CDR3 protein: CASSYKGLTNTEAFF. Written as DNA, the CDR3 is TGTGCCAGCAGTTACAAGGGACTCACGAACACTGAAGCTTTCTTT.

The rearrangement joins TRBV5-1 to TRBJ2-1; 15 positions match TRBD2. Germline V gives CDR1 SGHRS, CDR2 YFSETQ. The CDR3 runs 18 residues. Trimming removed 4 bases from V and 9 bases from J; junction bases left unmatched: 14. The CDR3 bases are TGCGCCAGCAGCGGAGGGACTAGCGGGGGGCACGACGGTGGTGAGCAGTTCTTC. Its protein is CASSGGTSGGHDGGEQFF.

This clone is a singleton in its sample. The chain has TRBV27 and TRBJ1-5, with D possibly being TRBD1 (5 bases). V was cut by 3 bases and J by 7 bases, with 10 bases left in between. There are 13 residues in the CDR3. The germline V gene has CDR1 MNHEY and CDR2 SMNVEV (reference sequence). In DNA form, the CDR3 reads TGTGCCAGCAGTTTTTCAGGGTTCCAGCCCCAGCATTTT. This codes for CASSFSGFQPQHF.

The V and J genes are TRBV13 and TRBJ2-7, with D perhaps TRBD1 or TRBD2 (7 bases each). The length of the CDR3 is 16 residues. Trimming stripped 5 bases from V and 2 bases from J, with 19 bases between. Germline V gives CDR1 PRHDT, CDR2 FYEKMQ (reference sequence). As DNA, the CDR3 is TGTGCCAGCAGCACAGGGGATAGCGGGCATACCTACGAGCAGTACTTC. This sequence encodes CASSTGDSGHTYEQYF.

The gene calls are TRBV5-1 and TRBJ2-1, with 8 bases lining up with TRBD2. The CDR3 consists of 14 residues. CDR1 and CDR2 from the germline V gene are SGHRS and YFSETQ. Germline trimming cut 3 bases from V and 4 bases from J; bases unmatched to any gene: 3. This chain's CDR3 is CASSSGLEYNEQFF. CDR3 DNA sequence: TGCGCCAGCAGCTCGGGACTAGAATACAATGAGCAGTTCTTC.

This chain joins TRBV25-1 and TRBJ2-5; D ambiguous. The V gene's germline CDR1 is MGHDK and CDR2 SYGVNS. The CDR3 is 12 amino acids. Trimming cost V 4 bases and J 5 bases, with 8 bases left between them. Here the CDR3 DNA reads TGTGCCAGCAGTGTCGTGGTGGAGACCCAGTACTTC. It yields the protein CASSVVVETQYF. The full variable domain, in which reference TRBV25-1 and TRBJ2-5 provide the parts outside the CDR3, is EADIYQTPRYLVIGTGKKITLECSQTMGHDKMYWYQQDPGMELHLIHYSYGVNSTEKGDLSSESTVSRIRTEHFPLTLESARPSHTSQYLCASSVVVETQYFGPGTRLLVL.

This chain uses TRBV5-6 with TRBJ2-1, with 9 bases lining up with TRBD2. With 0 bases clipped from V and 6 bases from J, the junction kept 7 bases outside the gene matches. There are 16 residues in the CDR3. In germline, CDR1 is SGHDT, CDR2 YYEEEE. The CDR3 DNA is TGTGCCAGCAGCTTGGGTAGCGGGAGTTCAGTCAATGAGCAGTTCTTC. It encodes CASSLGSGSSVNEQFF.

The gene calls are TRBV2 and TRBJ2-1; 9 nucleotides line up with TRBD2. This CDR3 spans 13 amino acids. V lost 8 bases, J lost 8 bases, and 7 bases stayed unmatched. Germline CDR1 reads SNHLY; CDR2 reads FYNNEI. Here the CDR3 reads CASESGGFHEQFF. The CDR3 DNA reads as TGTGCCAGCGAAAGCGGGGGGTTCCATGAGCAGTTCTTC.

The rearrangement uses TRBV5-1 and TRBJ2-7; D possibly matches TRBD1 or TRBD2 (6 bases each). V lost 3 bases, J lost 0 bases, and 16 bases lay in between. In germline, CDR1 is SGHRS, CDR2 YFSETQ. The CDR3 runs to 16 residues. Here the CDR3 reads CASSWGRGTSSYEQYF. The CDR3 DNA reads TGCGCCAGCAGCTGGGGGCGGGGAACCTCCTCCTACGAGCAGTACTTC.

CDR3 in DNA: TGTGCCTGGAGTGTAAGGACAAGTAACAACTATGGCTACACCTTC. This translates into CAWSVRTSNNYGYTF. The V gene is TRBV30, the J gene TRBJ1-2, with a weak D call TRBD1 (5 bases). CDR1 and CDR2 (germline): GTSNPN, SVGIG (reference sequence). The CDR3 has 15 residues. Trimming left V 0 bases short and J 2 bases short, with 13 bases between.

This chain links TRBV6-5 with TRBJ2-2; D ambiguous. The germline CDR1 and CDR2 sequences are MNHEY and SVGAGI. V lost 5 bases, J lost 6 bases, and 13 bases lay in between. The CDR3 covers 14 residues. Written as DNA, the CDR3 is TGTGCCAGCAGTCGCGAAATCGCCCCCGGGGAGCTGTTTTTT. Translation: CASSREIAPGELFF.

The chain employs TRBV19 and TRBJ1-1; 7 bases align to TRBD1. This CDR3 contains 14 residues. From germline, CDR1 is LNHDA and CDR2 SQIVND (reference sequence). The trim removed 2 bases at V and 3 bases at J, leaving 3 bases unmatched. CDR3 region: CASSIRGQDTEAFF. CDR3 bases: TGTGCCAGTAGTATAAGGGGGCAGGACACTGAAGCTTTCTTT.

The genes are TRBV28 and TRBJ2-7, with TRBD1 as a possible D gene (5 bases). V lost 6 bases and J lost 0, with 15 bases in between. Germline V gene data show CDR1 as MDHEN and CDR2 as SYDVKM. The CDR3 loop spans 15 amino acids. CDR3 DNA: TGTGCCAGCAGCCTAAGGACAAGGATCTCCTACGAGCAGTACTTC. Amino acid sequence: CASSLRTRISYEQYF. Full variable domain (outside the CDR3, taken from reference TRBV28 and TRBJ2-7): DVKVTQSSRYLVKRTGEKVFLECVQDMDHENMFWYRQDPGLGLRLIYFSYDVKMKEKGDIPEGYSVSREKKERFSLILESASTNQTSMYLCASSLRTRISYEQYFGPGTRLTVT.

V usage is TRBV5-1 and J usage is TRBJ1-2, with D possibly being TRBD1 (6 bases). In germline, CDR1 is SGHRS, CDR2 YFSETQ. V was clipped by 0 bases and J by 3 bases, with 9 bases between them. The CDR3 covers 14 residues. CDR3 in amino acids: CASSLGDIDYGYTF. CDR3 DNA sequence: TGCGCCAGCAGCTTGGGGGACATCGACTATGGCTACACCTTC.

This chain joins TRBV27 and TRBJ2-5, with D maybe TRBD1 (6 bases). The CDR3 extends over 13 amino acids. The germline CDR1 and CDR2 sequences are MNHEY and SMNVEV (reference sequence). V shed 6 bases and J shed 2 bases, with 10 bases lying between them. The CDR3 DNA sequence: TGTGCCAGCAGCTCGGACAGTCAAGAGACCCAGTACTTC. Its protein product is CASSSDSQETQYF.

The chain has TRBV28 and TRBJ1-2; D is possibly TRBD1 (6 bases). The germline V and J ends were trimmed by 4 bases and 0 bases, with 12 bases remaining between them. Germline lookup yields CDR1 MDHEN and CDR2 SYDVKM. This CDR3 has 15 residues. In nucleotides, the CDR3 is TGTGCCAGCAGTTGGACAGTAACTCCTAACTATGGCTACACCTTC. Protein sequence: CASSWTVTPNYGYTF.

The chain links TRBV6-6 to TRBJ2-2; 7 nucleotides line up with TRBD2. Losses at the gene ends were 5 bases for V and 4 bases for J; bases not matched to a gene: 7. This CDR3 is 15 amino acids long. Germline CDR1 reads MNHNY; CDR2 reads SVGAGI (reference sequence). Here the CDR3 reads CASSGGRALTGELFF. The DNA of the CDR3 is TGTGCCAGCAGTGGGGGGAGGGCCCTCACCGGGGAGCTGTTTTTT.